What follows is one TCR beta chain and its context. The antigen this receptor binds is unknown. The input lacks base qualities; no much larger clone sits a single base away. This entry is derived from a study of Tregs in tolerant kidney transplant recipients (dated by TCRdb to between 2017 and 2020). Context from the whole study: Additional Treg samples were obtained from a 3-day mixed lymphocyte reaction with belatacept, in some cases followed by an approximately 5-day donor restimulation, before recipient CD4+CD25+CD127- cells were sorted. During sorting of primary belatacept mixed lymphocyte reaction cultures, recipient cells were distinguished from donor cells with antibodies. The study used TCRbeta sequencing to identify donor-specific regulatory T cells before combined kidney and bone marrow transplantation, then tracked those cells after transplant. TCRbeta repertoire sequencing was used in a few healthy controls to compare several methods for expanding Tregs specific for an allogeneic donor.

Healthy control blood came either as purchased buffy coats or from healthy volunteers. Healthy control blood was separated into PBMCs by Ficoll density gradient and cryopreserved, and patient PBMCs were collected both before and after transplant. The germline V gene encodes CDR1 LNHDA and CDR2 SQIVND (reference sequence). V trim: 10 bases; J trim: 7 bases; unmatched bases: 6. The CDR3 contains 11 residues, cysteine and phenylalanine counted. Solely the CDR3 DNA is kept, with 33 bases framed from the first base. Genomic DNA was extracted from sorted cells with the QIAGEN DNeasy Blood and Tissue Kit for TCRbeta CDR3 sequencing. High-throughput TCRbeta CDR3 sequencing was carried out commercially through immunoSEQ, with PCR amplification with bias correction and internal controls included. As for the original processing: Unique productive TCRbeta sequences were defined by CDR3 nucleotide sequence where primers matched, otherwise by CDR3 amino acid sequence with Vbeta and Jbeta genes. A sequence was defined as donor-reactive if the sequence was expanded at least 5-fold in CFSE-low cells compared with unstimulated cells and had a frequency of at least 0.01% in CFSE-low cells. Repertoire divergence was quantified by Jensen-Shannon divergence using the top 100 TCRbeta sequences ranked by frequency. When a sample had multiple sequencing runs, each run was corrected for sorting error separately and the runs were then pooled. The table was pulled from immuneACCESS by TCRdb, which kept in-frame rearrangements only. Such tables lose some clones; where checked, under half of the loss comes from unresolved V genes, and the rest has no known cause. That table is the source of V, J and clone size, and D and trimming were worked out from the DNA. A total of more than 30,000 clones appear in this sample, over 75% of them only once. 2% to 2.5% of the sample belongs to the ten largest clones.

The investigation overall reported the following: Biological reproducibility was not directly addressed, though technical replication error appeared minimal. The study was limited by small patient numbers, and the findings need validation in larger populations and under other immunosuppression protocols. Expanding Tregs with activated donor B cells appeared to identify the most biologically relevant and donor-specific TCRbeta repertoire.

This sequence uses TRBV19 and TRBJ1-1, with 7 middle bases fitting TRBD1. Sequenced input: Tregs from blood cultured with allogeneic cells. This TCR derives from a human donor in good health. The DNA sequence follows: TGTGCCACCAAGGGGGCCTTTGAAGCTTTCTTT. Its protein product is CATKGAFEAFF.